The entry below gives a single TCR beta chain sequence along with its context. Its matching antigen is unknown. All donors were Caucasian adults living in Nashville, Tennessee. This entry is derived from a study of shared clonotypes between healthy human individuals. General study points: Sharing across a few donors was seen in approximately 5.2% of naive CD4 clonotypes.

Roughly 200 ng DNA, tens of thousands of T cell genomes, went into each sorted-subset replicate PCR. Profiling relied on immunoSEQ multiplex PCR, and the TCRdb table lists in-frame clones only, not all of them. This sample carries 400,000 to 600,000 clones, 95% to 97% of them seen once, and the ten largest clones take 0.055% to 0.075%. The sample was naive CD4+ T cells sorted from blood. Regarding subset: CD45RA+ positively selected. This clonotype was sampled from a woman aged 25-40 years in good health.

As DNA, the CDR3 is TGTGCCAGCAGCCCCCCGAATGCGAGGGGCTACAATGAGCAGTTCTTC. Translated: CASSPPNARGYNEQFF. The J gene is TRBJ2-1, the V gene TRBV5-4, with D perhaps TRBD1 or TRBD2 (5 bases each). Between the trimmed V and J ends, which lost 4 bases and 3 bases, there was a span of 17 bases. CDR1 SGHNT and CDR2 YYREEE come from the germline V gene (reference sequence). The CDR3 consists of 16 residues.